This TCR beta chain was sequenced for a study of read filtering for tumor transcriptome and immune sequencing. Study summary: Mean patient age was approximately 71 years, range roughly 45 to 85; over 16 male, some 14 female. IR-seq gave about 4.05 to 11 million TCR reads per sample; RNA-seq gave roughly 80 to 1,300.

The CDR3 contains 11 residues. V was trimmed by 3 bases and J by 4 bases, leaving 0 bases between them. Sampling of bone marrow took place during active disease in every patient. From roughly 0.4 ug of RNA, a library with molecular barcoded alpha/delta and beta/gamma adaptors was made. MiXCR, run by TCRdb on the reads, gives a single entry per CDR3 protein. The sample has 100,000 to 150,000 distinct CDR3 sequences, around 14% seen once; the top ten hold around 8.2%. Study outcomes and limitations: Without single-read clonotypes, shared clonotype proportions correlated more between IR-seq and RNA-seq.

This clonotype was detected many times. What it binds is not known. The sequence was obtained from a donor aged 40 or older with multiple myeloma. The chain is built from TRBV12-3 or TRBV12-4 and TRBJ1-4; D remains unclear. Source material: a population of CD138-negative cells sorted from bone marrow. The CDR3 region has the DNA TGTGCCAGCAGTTTTAATGAAAAACTGTTTTTT. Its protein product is CASSFNEKLFF.